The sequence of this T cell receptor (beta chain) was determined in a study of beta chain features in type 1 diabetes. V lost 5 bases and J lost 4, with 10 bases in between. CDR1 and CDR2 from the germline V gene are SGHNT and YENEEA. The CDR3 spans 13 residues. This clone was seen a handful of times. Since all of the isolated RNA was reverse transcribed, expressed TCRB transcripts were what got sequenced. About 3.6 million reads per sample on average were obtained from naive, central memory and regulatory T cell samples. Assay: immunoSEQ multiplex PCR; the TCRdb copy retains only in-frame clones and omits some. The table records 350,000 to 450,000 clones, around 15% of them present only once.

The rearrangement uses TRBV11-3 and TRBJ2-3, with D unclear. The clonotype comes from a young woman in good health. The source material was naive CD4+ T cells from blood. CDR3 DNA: TGTGCCAGCAGCCCCTTCTTCGCAGATACGCAGTATTTT. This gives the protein CASSPFFADTQYF.